Sequencing of this TCR beta chain was carried out in a study of shared clonotypes between healthy human individuals. About the research overall: Donors were a couple of women and a few men aged 18 to 49.

V was clipped by 2 bases and J by 3 bases; unmatched bases: 6. CDR1 MDHEN and CDR2 SYDVKM come from the germline V gene. The CDR3 extends over 15 amino acids. Sequenced by immunoSEQ multiplex PCR; TCRdb stores in-frame clones only, minus some. The table lists roughly 2,300,000 clones, just under 95% of them singletons, with 0.37% in the top ten. Sequenced material: naive CD4+ T cells from PBMCs. Noted subset: CD45RA+ positively selected. The chain has TRBV28 and TRBJ2-7, with TRBD1 identical over 8 bases. This receptor was obtained from a man aged 18 to 29 in good health. Some clones in this sample may be carry-over from other donors' samples. The CDR3 protein is CASSLRDRTVYEQYF. DNA for the CDR3: TGTGCCAGCAGTTTACGGGACAGGACTGTCTACGAGCAGTACTTC.